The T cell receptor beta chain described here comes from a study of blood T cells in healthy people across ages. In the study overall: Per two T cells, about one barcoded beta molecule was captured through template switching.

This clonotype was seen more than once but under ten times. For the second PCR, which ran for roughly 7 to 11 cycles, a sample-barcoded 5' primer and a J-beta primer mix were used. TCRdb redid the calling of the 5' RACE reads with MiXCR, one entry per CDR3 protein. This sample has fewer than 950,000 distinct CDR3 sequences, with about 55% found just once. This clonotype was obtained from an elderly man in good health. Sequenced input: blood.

In DNA form, the CDR3 reads TGCAGTGCTAGAGCTAGTCCTAGCGGGAGTCGGGAGCAGTACTTC. It translates to CSARASPSGSREQYF. The chain is built from TRBV20-1 and TRBJ2-5; 10 bases are a match to TRBD2. Germline trimming cut 1 base from V and 11 bases from J; bases unmatched to any gene: 13. This CDR3 has 15 amino acids. Per the germline V gene, CDR1 is DFQATT and CDR2 is SNEGSKA (reference sequence).